This T cell receptor (beta chain) was identified in a study of T cell changes during pregnancy in multiple sclerosis. Produced via immunoSEQ multiplex PCR; TCRdb's table is partial and in-frame only. The sample holds about 40,000 clones, roughly nine tenths seen once. V lost 0 bases to trimming and J lost 2 bases; unmatched junction nucleotides: 7. Germline V gene sequence: CDR1 MGHRA, CDR2 YSYEKL. The CDR3 is 17 residues long. The chain couples TRBV4-1 to TRBJ1-5, with TRBD1 identical over 7 bases. This receptor was taken from a female donor with multiple sclerosis, enrolled in a pregnancy study. This sample comprised peripheral blood, obtained before pregnancy. CDR3 sequence: CASSQDKGARGNQPQHF. Written as DNA, the CDR3 is TGCGCCAGCAGCCAAGATAAGGGGGCCCGGGGCAATCAGCCCCAGCATTTT.